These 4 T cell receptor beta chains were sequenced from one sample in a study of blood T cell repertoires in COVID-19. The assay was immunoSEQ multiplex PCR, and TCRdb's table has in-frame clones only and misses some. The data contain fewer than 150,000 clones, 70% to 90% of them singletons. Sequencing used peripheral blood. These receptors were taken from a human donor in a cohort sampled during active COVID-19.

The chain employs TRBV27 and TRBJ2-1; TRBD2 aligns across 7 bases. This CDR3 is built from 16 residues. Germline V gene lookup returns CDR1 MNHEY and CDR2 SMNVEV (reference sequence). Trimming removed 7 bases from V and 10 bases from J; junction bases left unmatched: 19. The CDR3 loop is CASIPLGGDSRREQFF. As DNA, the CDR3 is TGTGCCAGCATCCCCCTGGGGGGGGACTCTCGGAGGGAGCAGTTCTTC.

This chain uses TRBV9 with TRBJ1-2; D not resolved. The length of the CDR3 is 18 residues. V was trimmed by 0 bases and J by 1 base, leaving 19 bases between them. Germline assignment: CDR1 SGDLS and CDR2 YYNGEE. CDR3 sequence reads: CASSVEVQSRLVNYGYTF. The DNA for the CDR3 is TGTGCCAGCAGCGTAGAAGTGCAGAGCAGGCTGGTTAACTATGGCTACACCTTC.

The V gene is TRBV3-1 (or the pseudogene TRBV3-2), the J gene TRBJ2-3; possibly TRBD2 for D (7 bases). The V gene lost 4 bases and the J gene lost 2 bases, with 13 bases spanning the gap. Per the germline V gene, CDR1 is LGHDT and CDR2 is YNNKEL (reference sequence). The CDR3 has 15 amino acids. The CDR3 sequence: CASSPTGTNTDTQYF. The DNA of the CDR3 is TGTGCCAGCAGCCCTACAGGGACTAACACAGATACGCAGTATTTT.

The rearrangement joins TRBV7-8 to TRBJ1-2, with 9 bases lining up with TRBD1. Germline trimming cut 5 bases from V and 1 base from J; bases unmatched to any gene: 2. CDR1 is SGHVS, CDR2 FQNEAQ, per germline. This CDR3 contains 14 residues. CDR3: CASSQDRGNYGYTF. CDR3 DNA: TGTGCCAGCAGCCAGGACAGGGGTAACTATGGCTACACCTTC.